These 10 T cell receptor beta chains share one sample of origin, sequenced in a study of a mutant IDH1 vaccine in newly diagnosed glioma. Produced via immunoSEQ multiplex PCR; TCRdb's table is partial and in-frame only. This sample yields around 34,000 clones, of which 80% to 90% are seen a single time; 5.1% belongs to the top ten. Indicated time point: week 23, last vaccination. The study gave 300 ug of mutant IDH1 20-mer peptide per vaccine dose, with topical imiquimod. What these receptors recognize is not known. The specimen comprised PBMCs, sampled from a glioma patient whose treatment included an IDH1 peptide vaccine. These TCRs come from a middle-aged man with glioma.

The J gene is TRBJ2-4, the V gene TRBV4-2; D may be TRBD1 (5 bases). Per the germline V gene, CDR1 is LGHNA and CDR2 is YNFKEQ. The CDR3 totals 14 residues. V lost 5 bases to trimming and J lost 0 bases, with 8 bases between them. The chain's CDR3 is CASSSQGAKNIQYF. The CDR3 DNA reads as TGTGCCAGCAGCTCTCAGGGAGCCAAAAACATTCAGTACTTC.

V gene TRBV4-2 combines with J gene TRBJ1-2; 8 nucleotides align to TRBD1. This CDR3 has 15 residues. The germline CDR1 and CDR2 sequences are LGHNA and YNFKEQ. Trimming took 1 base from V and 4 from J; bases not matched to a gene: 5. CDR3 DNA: TGTGCCAGCAGCCAAGGACAGGGGCCCGGCTATGGCTACACCTTC. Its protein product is CASSQGQGPGYGYTF.

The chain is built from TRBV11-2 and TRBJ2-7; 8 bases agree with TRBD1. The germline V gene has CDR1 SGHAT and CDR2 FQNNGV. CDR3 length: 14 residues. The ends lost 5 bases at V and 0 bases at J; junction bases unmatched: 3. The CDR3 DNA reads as TGTGCCAGCAGCCAGGACAGGGACTCCTACGAGCAGTACTTC. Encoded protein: CASSQDRDSYEQYF.

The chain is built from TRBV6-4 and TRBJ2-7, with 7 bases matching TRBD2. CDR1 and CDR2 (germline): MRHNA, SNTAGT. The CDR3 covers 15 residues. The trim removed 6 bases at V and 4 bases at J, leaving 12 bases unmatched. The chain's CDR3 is CASRGLGRNEYEQYF. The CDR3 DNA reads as TGTGCCAGCAGAGGACTAGGTCGAAATGAGTACGAGCAGTACTTC.

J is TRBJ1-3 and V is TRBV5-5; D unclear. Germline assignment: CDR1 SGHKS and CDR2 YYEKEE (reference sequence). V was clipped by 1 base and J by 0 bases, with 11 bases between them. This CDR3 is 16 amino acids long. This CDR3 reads CASSLFGTVSGNTIYF. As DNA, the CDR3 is TGTGCCAGCAGCTTGTTTGGCACCGTCTCTGGAAACACCATATATTTT.

In DNA form, the CDR3 reads TGTGCCAGCAGTCCTCGAGACAGGGGTGGCAATCAGCCCCAGCATTTT. Translating gives CASSPRDRGGNQPQHF. The V call is TRBV7-2, the J call TRBJ1-5, with 8 bases identical to TRBD1. This CDR3 contains 16 residues. From germline, CDR1 is SGHTA and CDR2 FQGNSA. V shed 6 bases and J 2 bases; nucleotides not matched to a gene: 9. Drawing the rest from reference TRBV7-2 and TRBJ1-5, the complete variable domain is GAGVSQSPSNKVTEKGKDVELRCDPISGHTALYWYRQSLGQGLEFLIYFQGNSAPDKSGLPSDRFSAERTGGSVSTLTIQRTQQEDSAVYLCASSPRDRGGNQPQHFGDGTRLSIL.

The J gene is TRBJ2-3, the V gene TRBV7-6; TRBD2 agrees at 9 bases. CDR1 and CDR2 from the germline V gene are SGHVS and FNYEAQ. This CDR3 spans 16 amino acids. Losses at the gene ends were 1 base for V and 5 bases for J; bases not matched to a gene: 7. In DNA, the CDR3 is TGTGCCAGCAGCTTAGGTGGCGGGAGGGCCTTAGATACGCAGTATTTT. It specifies CASSLGGGRALDTQYF.

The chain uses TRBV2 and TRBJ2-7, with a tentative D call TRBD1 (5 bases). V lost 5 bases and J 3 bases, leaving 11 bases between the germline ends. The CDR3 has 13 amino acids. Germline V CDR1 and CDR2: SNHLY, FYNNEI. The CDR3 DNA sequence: TGTGCCAGCAGTCCCCGGACACTCTACGAGCAGTACTTC. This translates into CASSPRTLYEQYF.

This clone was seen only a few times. For the CDR3, the DNA is TGCAGCGTGCTCCAGGGACGAAACACTGAAGCTTTCTTT. Its protein is CSVLQGRNTEAFF. This sequence joins TRBV29-1 and TRBJ1-1; weak D call: TRBD1 (5 bases). V was pared by 6 bases and J by 2 bases, with 13 bases between. CDR3 length: 13 amino acids. Germline V gives CDR1 SQVTM, CDR2 ANQGSEA. Full variable domain (remainder filled in from reference TRBV29-1 and TRBJ1-1): SAVISQKPSRDICQRGTSLTIQCQVDSQVTMMFWYRQQPGQSLTLIATANQGSEATYESGFVIDKFPISRPNLTFSTLTVSNMSPEDSSIYLCSVLQGRNTEAFFGQGTRLTVV.

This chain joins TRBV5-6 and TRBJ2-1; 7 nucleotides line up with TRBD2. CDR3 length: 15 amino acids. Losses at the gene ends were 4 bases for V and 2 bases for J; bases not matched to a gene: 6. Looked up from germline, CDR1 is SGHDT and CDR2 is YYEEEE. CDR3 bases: TGTGCCAGCAGCCTGAGCGGGATGGCCTACAATGAGCAGTTCTTC. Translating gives CASSLSGMAYNEQFF. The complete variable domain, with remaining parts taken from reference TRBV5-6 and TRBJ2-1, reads DAGVTQSPTHLIKTRGQQVTLRCSPKSGHDTVSWYQQALGQGPQFIFQYYEEEERQRGNFPDRFSGHQFPNYSSELNVNALLLGDSALYLCASSLSGMAYNEQFFGPGTRLTVL.